The present T cell receptor (beta chain) was sequenced within a study of blood T cell repertoires in COVID-19 (dated by TCRdb to about 2020). As for the study more broadly: The collaborator samples originated in the United States, Italy and Spain and spanned the acute and convalescent phases of COVID-19. Sample metadata almost always included a de-identified subject ID, COVID-19 status, age in years and sex. The material from the prospective study consisted of cDNA or gDNA derived from T cells, B-cell-depleted T cells, or PBMCs. A freely available public database, intended as a resource for researchers studying the immune response to SARS-CoV-2, is where the repertoires were released. The dataset comprised deeply sampled blood TCRbeta repertoires from subjects exposed to, actively infected with, or recovered from COVID-19. Samples came from the ongoing ImmuneRACE study (first 160 participants) plus 1,254 subjects from 6 global collaborators. HLA class I and class II types, where available, came from metadata supplied by the sample provider rather than from assay-based typing. Study-wide conclusions, independent of this receptor: The quantity of clinical and demographic metadata differed by source and by participant and was supplied without curation.

Taken from the germline V gene, the CDR1 and CDR2 loops are LGHNA and YNFKEQ. The CDR3 runs 14 residues from the cysteine to the phenylalanine. Of the read, only the CDR3 DNA is kept; its 42 bases are in frame from base 1. The V end loses 1 base and the J end loses 8 bases, and a stretch of 12 bases separates them. To note about this clone: The antigen it binds to is not known. Per-nucleotide qualities are absent, and no much larger clonotype sits a single base away.

The collaborating institutions used their own protocols to collect whole blood in K2EDTA tubes. For TCRbeta analysis, collaborators shipped samples as frozen whole blood, isolated PBMCs, or DNA extracted from either of those sample types. TCRbeta CDR3 regions were amplified from genomic DNA by means of the immunoSEQ Assay, a bias-controlled multiplex PCR. Per the authors' processing: The number of nucleated cells in each sample was estimated by amplification of reference gene primers within the assay. To quantify the absolute abundance of each unique TCRbeta CDR3 rearrangement, sequence reads were collapsed and filtered. Productive Simpson clonality was computed per sample as the square root of Simpson's diversity index over productive rearrangements. The source is immuneACCESS, and TCRdb retained only in-frame sequences with V and J called. Part of the clones is not carried over; for the studies checked, unresolved V genes explain less than half of this, and the remainder is unexplained. V and J calls and clone size come straight from that table; D and trimming were deduced from the DNA. Counted in this sample were roughly 100,000 clones; approximately 88% of them appeared once. Jointly, the top ten make up over 8.5% of the sample.

The sample taken for sequencing was peripheral blood. The sequence is built from TRBV4-2 and TRBJ1-5, and the D gene may be TRBD1, 5 bases matching. The clonotype comes from a man aged 80 or over with acute or convalescent COVID-19. At the DNA level, the sequence is TGTGCCAGCAGCCAAGGGCCAGGGTGGGAGCCCCAGCATTTT. It translates to CASSQGPGWEPQHF.